These T cell receptor beta chains were read from a single sample in a study of shared clonotypes between healthy human individuals. The table came from immunoSEQ multiplex PCR; TCRdb's copy has only in-frame clones and leaves some out. Counted here are about 2 million clones, over 85% occurring once; the ten biggest clones make up 0.95% to 1.5%. The specimen was naive CD8+ T cells sorted from blood. Receptor source: a man between 18 and 29 years old in good health. The CDR3 runs from the conserved cysteine through the conserved F or W. Each record gives: clone size, J gene, D gene, V gene, CDR3 protein, CDR3 DNA. A D gene is named only where the DNA matches it firmly. Not all rows give a size; the values are once, few, many and, for expanded clones, a class.

-	TRBJ2-2	-	TRBV5-6	CASSLRDAGNTGELFF	TGTGCCAGCAGCCTTAGGGACGCTGGGAACACCGGGGAGCTGTTTTTT
-	TRBJ2-5	TRBD2	TRBV7-9	CASSGPGLAGFWETQYF	TGTGCCAGCAGCGGTCCGGGACTAGCGGGATTTTGGGAGACCCAGTACTTC
-	TRBJ1-6	-	TRBV5-6	CASTGGHNRNSPLHF	TGTGCCAGCACCGGTGGCCATAACAGGAATTCACCCCTCCACTTT
-	TRBJ1-1	TRBD1	TRBV28	CASSFRQGTEAFF	TGTGCCAGCAGTTTTCGACAGGGGACTGAAGCTTTCTTT
-	TRBJ2-7	-	TRBV6-5	CASSYGGEYYEQYF	TGTGCCAGCAGTTACGGCGGGGAGTACTACGAGCAGTACTTC
-	TRBJ2-5	-	TRBV6-1	CASGETQYF	TGTGCCAGCGGGGAGACCCAGTACTTC
-	TRBJ2-5	-	TRBV11-2	CASSTGGVWDLQETQYF	TGTGCCAGCAGCACCGGAGGGGTGTGGGACCTCCAAGAGACCCAGTACTTC
-	TRBJ1-2	-	TRBV30	CAWNDATTYGYTF	TGTGCCTGGAATGATGCGACAACCTATGGCTACACCTTC
-	TRBJ2-5	-	TRBV11-3	CASSPQTEETQYF	TGTGCCAGCAGCCCTCAGACGGAAGAGACCCAGTACTTC
-	TRBJ2-2	TRBD2	TRBV11-2	CASSPGLAGSRTGELFF	TGTGCCAGCAGCCCTGGACTAGCGGGAAGTCGGACCGGGGAGCTGTTTTTT
-	TRBJ1-5	-	TRBV9	CASSPGVETYSNQPQHF	TGTGCCAGCAGCCCGGGGGTAGAGACTTATAGCAATCAGCCCCAGCATTTT
-	TRBJ1-2	-	TRBV7-9	CASSTEGQSEQRGYGYTF	TGTGCCAGCAGCACGGAAGGGCAGTCCGAACAGCGTGGTTATGGCTACACCTTC
-	TRBJ1-1	-	TRBV19	CASSIRPNTEAFF	TGTGCCAGTAGTATACGTCCGAACACTGAAGCTTTCTTT
-	TRBJ2-7	TRBD1	TRBV7-9	CASSRTGQGAFEQYF	TGTGCCAGCAGTCGGACCGGACAGGGGGCTTTCGAGCAGTACTTC
-	TRBJ2-3	TRBD2	TRBV5-4	CASSSFPGLAGSTDTQYF	TGTGCCAGCAGCTCGTTCCCGGGACTAGCGGGAAGCACAGATACGCAGTATTTT
-	TRBJ1-6	TRBD1	TRBV5-6	CASRPQGANSPLHF	TGTGCCAGCAGGCCACAGGGGGCGAATTCACCCCTCCACTTT
-	TRBJ1-1	-	TRBV7-7	CASSRNKNTEAFF	TGTGCTAGCAGCCGCAACAAGAACACTGAAGCTTTCTTT
-	TRBJ2-1	-	TRBV28	CASSLPYNEQFF	TGTGCCAGCAGTTTACCTTACAATGAGCAGTTCTTC
once	TRBJ2-3	-	TRBV27	CASSPLFVAGFTDTQYF	TGTGCCAGCAGTCCCCTATTCGTGGCGGGGTTCACAGATACGCAGTATTTT
-	TRBJ2-1	-	TRBV10-1	CASSENNEQFF	TGCGCCAGCAGCGAGAACAATGAGCAGTTCTTC
-	TRBJ1-2	-	TRBV13	CASSFQGNYGYTF	TGTGCCAGCAGCTTTCAGGGGAACTATGGCTACACCTTC
-	TRBJ1-1	-	TRBV6-6	CASSLTAEAFF	TGTGCCAGCAGTTTGACAGCAGAAGCTTTCTTT
-	TRBJ1-4	-	TRBV9	CASSVGVRVTGEKLFF	TGTGCCAGCAGCGTAGGAGTGAGGGTAACGGGTGAAAAACTGTTTTTT
-	TRBJ1-5	TRBD1	TRBV5-6	CASRKGQGNQPQHF	TGTGCCAGCAGGAAGGGACAGGGGAATCAGCCCCAGCATTTT
once	TRBJ2-7	TRBD1	TRBV29-1	CSVEGGGEYEQYF	TGCAGCGTTGAAGGAGGGGGCGAATACGAGCAGTACTTC
-	TRBJ2-7	TRBD1	TRBV11-2	CASSLEMVGQYEQYF	TGTGCCAGCAGCTTAGAAATGGTGGGACAGTACGAGCAGTACTTC
-	TRBJ2-6	-	TRBV10-3	CAISDPGGAPYSGANVLTF	TGTGCCATCAGTGATCCTGGGGGCGCCCCCTACTCTGGGGCCAACGTCCTGACTTTC
-	TRBJ1-2	TRBD1	TRBV5-4	CASSPGDRGLFYYGYTF	TGTGCCAGCAGCCCAGGGGACAGGGGGCTCTTTTACTATGGCTACACCTTC
-	TRBJ2-7	TRBD1	TRBV27	CASSLVTAGGNGEQYF	TGTGCCAGCAGTTTAGTTACTGCAGGGGGTAATGGCGAGCAGTACTTC
-	TRBJ2-7	-	TRBV30	CAWSSGRAYEQYF	TGTGCCTGGAGTTCCGGACGGGCCTACGAGCAGTACTTC
-	TRBJ2-3	TRBD2	TRBV7-8	CASSLGGLAVHGTDTQYF	TGTGCCAGCAGCTTAGGGGGCCTAGCGGTCCACGGCACAGATACGCAGTATTTT
-	TRBJ2-3	-	TRBV15	CATSRDWPDTQYF	TGTGCCACCAGCAGAGATTGGCCAGATACGCAGTATTTT
-	TRBJ2-3	TRBD2	TRBV7-9	CASSTLAGTTDTQYF	TGTGCCAGCAGTACACTAGCGGGCACCACAGATACGCAGTATTTT
-	TRBJ1-5	-	TRBV9	CASSAQGSNQPQHF	TGTGCCAGCAGCGCGCAGGGTAGCAATCAGCCCCAGCATTTT
-	TRBJ2-7	-	TRBV4-1	CASSQALNSYEQYF	TGCGCCAGCAGCCAAGCCTTAAACTCCTACGAGCAGTACTTC
-	TRBJ2-1	TRBD2	TRBV28	CASSLWTSGGTDNEQFF	TGTGCCAGCAGTTTATGGACTAGCGGGGGTACAGACAATGAGCAGTTCTTC
-	TRBJ1-1	-	TRBV6-5	CASRLGGHLNTEAFF	TGTGCCAGCAGACTGGGTGGACATCTGAACACTGAAGCTTTCTTT
-	TRBJ2-1	TRBD2	TRBV7-6	CASSLLAGANEQFF	TGTGCCAGCAGCTTATTAGCGGGTGCCAATGAGCAGTTCTTC
-	TRBJ2-7	TRBD1	TRBV5-1	CASSIGQGSDYEQYF	TGCGCCAGCAGCATTGGACAGGGTTCGGACTACGAGCAGTACTTC
-	TRBJ2-7	TRBD2	TRBV4-3	CASSQRLATYEQYF	TGCGCCAGCAGCCAGCGACTAGCGACCTACGAGCAGTACTTC
-	TRBJ1-3	-	TRBV11-2	CASSLGGNTIYF	TGTGCCAGCAGCTTGGGTGGAAACACCATATATTTT
-	TRBJ1-1	-	TRBV2	CASSEGLTEAFF	TGTGCCAGCAGTGAAGGTCTCACTGAAGCTTTCTTT
-	TRBJ2-2	-	TRBV5-6	CASSSGEGTGELFF	TGTGCCAGCAGCTCTGGCGAGGGCACCGGGGAGCTGTTTTTT
-	TRBJ1-1	-	TRBV10-2	CASSESGTWNTEAFF	TGCGCCAGCAGTGAGTCGGGAACTTGGAACACTGAAGCTTTCTTT
-	TRBJ2-1	-	TRBV27	CASSLASTYNEQFF	TGTGCCAGCAGTTTGGCCTCGACCTACAATGAGCAGTTCTTC
-	TRBJ2-1	-	TRBV7-9	CASSFGTLYNEQFF	TGTGCCAGCAGCTTCGGGACCCTATACAATGAGCAGTTCTTC
-	TRBJ2-2	-	TRBV5-1	CASSLALGQYNTGELFF	TGCGCCAGCAGCTTGGCCTTAGGACAGTATAACACCGGGGAGCTGTTTTTT
-	TRBJ2-3	TRBD2	TRBV27	CASSPYSGQMTDTQYF	TGTGCCAGCAGTCCCTATAGCGGGCAAATGACAGATACGCAGTATTTT
-	TRBJ1-5	TRBD1	TRBV28	CASSLLLPTGGADQPQHF	TGTGCCAGCAGTTTATTACTCCCTACAGGGGGCGCGGATCAGCCCCAGCATTTT
-	TRBJ1-3	-	TRBV6-1	CASRNRALGNTIYF	TGTGCCAGCAGGAACAGGGCACTGGGAAACACCATATATTTT
-	TRBJ2-1	TRBD2	TRBV9	CASSWTSGNEQFF	TGTGCCAGCAGCTGGACTAGCGGGAATGAGCAGTTCTTC
few	TRBJ1-5	-	TRBV7-9	CASSLGQSNQPQHF	TGTGCCAGCAGCCTCGGACAGAGCAATCAGCCCCAGCATTTT
-	TRBJ2-7	-	TRBV9	CASSVDAGSEQYF	TGTGCCAGCAGCGTTGACGCTGGATCGGAGCAGTACTTC
-	TRBJ2-7	-	TRBV7-8	CASSPSAGSSYEQYF	TGTGCCAGCAGCCCGTCGGCGGGAAGCTCCTACGAGCAGTACTTC
once	TRBJ2-2	-	TRBV29-1	CSSSDTNTGELFF	TGCAGCTCTAGCGACACGAACACCGGGGAGCTGTTTTTT
-	TRBJ2-3	TRBD2	TRBV11-2	CASSPWTSGSTDTQYF	TGTGCCAGCAGCCCCTGGACTAGCGGTAGCACAGATACGCAGTATTTT
-	TRBJ2-7	TRBD1	TRBV7-9	CASSLDGTGGDPLSYEQYF	TGTGCCAGCAGCTTAGATGGGACAGGGGGAGACCCCCTCTCCTACGAGCAGTACTTC
-	TRBJ1-2	-	TRBV7-8	CASSTGTLNYGYTF	TGTGCCAGCAGCACCGGGACACTGAACTATGGCTACACCTTC
-	TRBJ2-1	TRBD1	TRBV5-1	CASRYRGNYPDEQFF	TGCGCCAGCAGATACAGGGGGAACTATCCGGATGAGCAGTTCTTC